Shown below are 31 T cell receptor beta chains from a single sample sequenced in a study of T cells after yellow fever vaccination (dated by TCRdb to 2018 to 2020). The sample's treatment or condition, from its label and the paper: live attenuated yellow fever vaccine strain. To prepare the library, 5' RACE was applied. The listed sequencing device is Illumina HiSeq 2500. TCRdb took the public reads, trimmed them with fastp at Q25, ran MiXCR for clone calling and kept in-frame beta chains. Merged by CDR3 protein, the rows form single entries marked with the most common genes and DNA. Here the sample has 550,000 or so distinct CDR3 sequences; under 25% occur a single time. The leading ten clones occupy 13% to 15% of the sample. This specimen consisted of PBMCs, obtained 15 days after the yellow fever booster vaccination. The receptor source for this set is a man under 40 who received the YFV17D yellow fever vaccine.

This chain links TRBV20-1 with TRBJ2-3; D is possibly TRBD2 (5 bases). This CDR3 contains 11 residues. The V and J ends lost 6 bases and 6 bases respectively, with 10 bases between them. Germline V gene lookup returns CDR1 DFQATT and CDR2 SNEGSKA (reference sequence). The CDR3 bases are TGCAGTGCCGTCGGGATGGATACGCAGTATTTT. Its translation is CSAVGMDTQYF.

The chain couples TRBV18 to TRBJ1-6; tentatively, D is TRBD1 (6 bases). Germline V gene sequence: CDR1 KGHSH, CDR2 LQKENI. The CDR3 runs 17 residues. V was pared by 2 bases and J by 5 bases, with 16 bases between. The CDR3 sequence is CASSPKMARGNNSPLHF. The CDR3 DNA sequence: TGTGCCAGCTCACCAAAGATGGCTAGGGGGAATAATTCACCCCTCCACTTT.

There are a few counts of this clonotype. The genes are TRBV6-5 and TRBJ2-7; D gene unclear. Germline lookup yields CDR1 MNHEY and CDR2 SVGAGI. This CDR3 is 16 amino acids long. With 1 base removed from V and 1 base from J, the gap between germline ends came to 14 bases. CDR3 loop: CASSYFTALNSYEQYF. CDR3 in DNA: TGTGCCAGCAGTTACTTTACTGCTCTTAATTCCTACGAGCAGTACTTC.

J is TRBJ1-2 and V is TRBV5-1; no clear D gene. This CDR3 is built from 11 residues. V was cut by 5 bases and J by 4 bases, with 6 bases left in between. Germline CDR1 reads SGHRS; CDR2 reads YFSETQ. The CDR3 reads CASRQSYGYTF. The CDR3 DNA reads TGCGCCAGCAGACAGTCCTATGGCTACACCTTC. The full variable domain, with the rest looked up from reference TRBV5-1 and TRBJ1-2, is KAGVTQTPRYLIKTRGQQVTLSCSPISGHRSVSWYQQTPGQGLQFLFEYFSETQRNKGNFPGRFSGRQFSNSRSEMNVSTLELGDSALYLCASRQSYGYTFGSGTRLTVV.

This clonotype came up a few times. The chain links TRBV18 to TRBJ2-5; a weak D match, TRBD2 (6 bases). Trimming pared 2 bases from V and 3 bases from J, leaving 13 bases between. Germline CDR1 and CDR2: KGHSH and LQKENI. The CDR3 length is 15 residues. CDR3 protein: CASSPIAEDEETQYF. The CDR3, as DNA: TGTGCCAGCTCACCAATAGCGGAAGATGAAGAGACCCAGTACTTC.

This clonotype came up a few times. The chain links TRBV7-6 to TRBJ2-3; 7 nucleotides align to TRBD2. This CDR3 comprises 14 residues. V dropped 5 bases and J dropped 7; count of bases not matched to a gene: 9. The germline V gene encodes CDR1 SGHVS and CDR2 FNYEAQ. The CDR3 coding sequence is TGTGCCAGCAGCCAAAGCGGGATCGGGAATACGCAGTATTTT. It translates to CASSQSGIGNTQYF.

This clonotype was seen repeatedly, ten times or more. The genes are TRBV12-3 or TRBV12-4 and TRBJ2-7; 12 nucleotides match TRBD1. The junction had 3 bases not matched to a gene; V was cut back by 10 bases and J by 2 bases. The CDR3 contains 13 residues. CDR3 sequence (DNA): TGTGCCACAGGGACAGGGGGCCCCTACGAGCAGTACTTC. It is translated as CATGTGGPYEQYF.

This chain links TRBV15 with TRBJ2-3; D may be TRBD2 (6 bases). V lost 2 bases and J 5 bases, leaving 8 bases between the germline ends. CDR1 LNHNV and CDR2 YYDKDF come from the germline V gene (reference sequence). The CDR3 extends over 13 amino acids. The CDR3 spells CATSRPTRDTQYF. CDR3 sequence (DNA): TGTGCCACCAGCAGACCGACTAGAGATACGCAGTATTTT. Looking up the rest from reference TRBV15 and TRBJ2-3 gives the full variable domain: DAMVIQNPRYQVTQFGKPVTLSCSQTLNHNVMYWYQQKSSQAPKLLFHYYDKDFNNEADTPDNFQSRRPNTSFCFLDIRSPGLGDTAMYLCATSRPTRDTQYFGPGTRLTVL.

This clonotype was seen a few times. CDR3 sequence reads: CASSWLANEQFF. The CDR3 bases are TGTGCCAGCAGTTGGTTGGCCAATGAGCAGTTCTTC. V gene TRBV6-6 combines with J gene TRBJ2-1; no clear D gene. Trimming took 4 bases from V and 6 from J, leaving 7 bases between them. The germline gives CDR1 MNHNY, CDR2 SVGAGI (reference sequence). The CDR3 is 12 residues long.

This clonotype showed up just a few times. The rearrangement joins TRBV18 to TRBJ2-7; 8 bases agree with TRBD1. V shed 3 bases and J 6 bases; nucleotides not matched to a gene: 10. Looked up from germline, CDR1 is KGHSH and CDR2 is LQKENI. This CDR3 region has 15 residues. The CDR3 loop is CASSPGTADRGEQYF. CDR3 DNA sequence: TGTGCCAGCTCACCCGGGACTGCCGACAGGGGCGAGCAGTACTTC.

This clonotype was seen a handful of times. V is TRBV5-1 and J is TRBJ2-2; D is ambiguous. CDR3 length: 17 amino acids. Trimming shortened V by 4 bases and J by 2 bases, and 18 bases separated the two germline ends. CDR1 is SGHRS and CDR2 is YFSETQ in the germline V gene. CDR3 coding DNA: TGCGCCAGCAGCATCAAGATAGCCACATTCAACACCGGGGAGCTGTTTTTT. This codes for CASSIKIATFNTGELFF.

The CDR3 reads CASSFPGGTGELFF. Written as DNA, the CDR3 is TGTGCCAGCAGCTTCCCAGGCGGCACCGGGGAGCTGTTTTTT. V is TRBV7-2 and J is TRBJ2-2; D not resolved. This CDR3 contains 14 residues. V lost 3 bases, J lost 4 bases, and 9 bases lay in between. Looked up from germline, CDR1 is SGHTA and CDR2 is FQGNSA. Full variable domain (rest looked up from reference TRBV7-2 and TRBJ2-2): GAGVSQSPSNKVTEKGKDVELRCDPISGHTALYWYRQSLGQGLEFLIYFQGNSAPDKSGLPSDRFSAERTGGSVSTLTIQRTQQEDSAVYLCASSFPGGTGELFFGEGSRLTVL.

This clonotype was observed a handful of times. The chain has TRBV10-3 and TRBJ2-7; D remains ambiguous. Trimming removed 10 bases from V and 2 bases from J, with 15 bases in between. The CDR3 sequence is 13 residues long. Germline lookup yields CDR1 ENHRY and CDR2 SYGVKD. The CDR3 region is CATVPDAAYEQYF. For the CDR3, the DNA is TGTGCCACCGTGCCGGACGCAGCCTACGAGCAGTACTTC.

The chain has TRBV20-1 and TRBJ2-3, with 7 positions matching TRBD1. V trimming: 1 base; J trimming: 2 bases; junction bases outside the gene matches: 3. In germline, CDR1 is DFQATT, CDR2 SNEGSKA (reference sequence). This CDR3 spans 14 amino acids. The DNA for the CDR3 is TGCAGTGCTAGAGCCGGGACAGCCACAGATACGCAGTATTTT. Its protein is CSARAGTATDTQYF.

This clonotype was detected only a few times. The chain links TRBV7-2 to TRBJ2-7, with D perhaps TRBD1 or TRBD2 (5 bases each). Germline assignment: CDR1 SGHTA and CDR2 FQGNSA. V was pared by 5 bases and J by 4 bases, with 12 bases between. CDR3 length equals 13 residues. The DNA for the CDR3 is TGTGCCAGCAGCCGCCGGGACCCTTACGAGCAGTACTTC. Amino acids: CASSRRDPYEQYF.

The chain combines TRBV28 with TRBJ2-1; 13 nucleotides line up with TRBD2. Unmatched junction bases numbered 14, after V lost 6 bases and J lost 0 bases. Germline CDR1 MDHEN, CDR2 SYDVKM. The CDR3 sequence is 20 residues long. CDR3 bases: TGTGCCAGCAGGGGAACCGGGACTAGCGGGACCAAGAGCTCCTACAATGAGCAGTTCTTC. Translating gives CASRGTGTSGTKSSYNEQFF. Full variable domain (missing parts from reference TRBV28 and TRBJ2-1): DVKVTQSSRYLVKRTGEKVFLECVQDMDHENMFWYRQDPGLGLRLIYFSYDVKMKEKGDIPEGYSVSREKKERFSLILESASTNQTSMYLCASRGTGTSGTKSSYNEQFFGPGTRLTVL.

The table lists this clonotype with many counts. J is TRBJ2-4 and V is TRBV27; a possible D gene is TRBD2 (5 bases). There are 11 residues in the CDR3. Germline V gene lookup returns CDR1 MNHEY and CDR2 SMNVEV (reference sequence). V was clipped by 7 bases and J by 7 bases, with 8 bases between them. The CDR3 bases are TGTGCCAGCAAAAGAGGGAACATTCAGTACTTC. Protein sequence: CASKRGNIQYF.

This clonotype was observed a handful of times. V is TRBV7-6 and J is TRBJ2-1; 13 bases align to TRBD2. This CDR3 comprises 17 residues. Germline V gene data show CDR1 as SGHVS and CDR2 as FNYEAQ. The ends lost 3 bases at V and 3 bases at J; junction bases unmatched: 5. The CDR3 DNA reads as TGTGCCAGCAGCTTGCTACTAGCGGGAGGGGACTACAATGAGCAGTTCTTC. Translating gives CASSLLLAGGDYNEQFF. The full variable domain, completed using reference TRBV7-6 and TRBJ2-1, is GAGVSQSPRYKVTKRGQDVALRCDPISGHVSLYWYRQALGQGPEFLTYFNYEAQQDKSGLPNDRFSAERPEGSISTLTIQRTEQRDSAMYRCASSLLLAGGDYNEQFFGPGTRLTVL.

CDR3: CSANHQGSIYGYTF. CDR3 DNA: TGCAGTGCTAACCATCAGGGGTCGATCTATGGCTACACCTTC. The V call is TRBV20-1, the J call TRBJ1-2; weak D call: TRBD1 (6 bases). This CDR3 comprises 14 residues. Germline CDR1 is DFQATT and CDR2 is SNEGSKA (reference sequence). V lost 4 bases, J lost 4 bases, and 16 bases lay in between.

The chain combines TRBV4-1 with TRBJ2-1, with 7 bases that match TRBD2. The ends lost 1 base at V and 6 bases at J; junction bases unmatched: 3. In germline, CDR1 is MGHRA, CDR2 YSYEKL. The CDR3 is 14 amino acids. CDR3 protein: CASSQAGGGNEQFF. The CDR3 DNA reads TGCGCCAGCAGCCAAGCCGGCGGGGGCAATGAGCAGTTCTTC.

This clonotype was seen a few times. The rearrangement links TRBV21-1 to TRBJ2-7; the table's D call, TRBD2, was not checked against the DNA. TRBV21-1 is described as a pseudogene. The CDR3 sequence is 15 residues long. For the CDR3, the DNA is TGTGCCAGCAGCAGGCCGGGACTAGCCCGTTACGAGCAGTACTTC. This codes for CASSRPGLARYEQYF.

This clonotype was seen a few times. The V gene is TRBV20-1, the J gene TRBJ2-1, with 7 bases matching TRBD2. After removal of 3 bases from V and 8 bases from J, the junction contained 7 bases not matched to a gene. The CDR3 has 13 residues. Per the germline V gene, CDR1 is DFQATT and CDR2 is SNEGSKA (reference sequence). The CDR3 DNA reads TGCAGTGCTAGCAGCGGGGCCGCGGATGAGCAGTTCTTC. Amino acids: CSASSGAADEQFF.

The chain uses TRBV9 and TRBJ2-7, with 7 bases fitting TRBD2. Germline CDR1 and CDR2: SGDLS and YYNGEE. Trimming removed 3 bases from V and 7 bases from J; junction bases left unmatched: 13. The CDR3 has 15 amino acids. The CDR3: CASSGGEAGRSEQYF. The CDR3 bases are TGTGCCAGCAGCGGTGGGGAAGCGGGACGATCTGAGCAGTACTTC. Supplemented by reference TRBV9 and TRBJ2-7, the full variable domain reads DSGVTQTPKHLITATGQRVTLRCSPRSGDLSVYWYQQSLDQGLQFLIQYYNGEERAKGNILERFSAQQFPDLHSELNLSSLELGDSALYFCASSGGEAGRSEQYFGPGTRLTVT.

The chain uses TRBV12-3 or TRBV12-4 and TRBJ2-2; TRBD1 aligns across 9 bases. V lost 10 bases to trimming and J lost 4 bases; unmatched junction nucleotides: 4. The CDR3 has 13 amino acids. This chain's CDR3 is CATDRGFTGELFF. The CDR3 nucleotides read TGTGCCACTGACAGGGGGTTCACCGGGGAGCTGTTTTTT.

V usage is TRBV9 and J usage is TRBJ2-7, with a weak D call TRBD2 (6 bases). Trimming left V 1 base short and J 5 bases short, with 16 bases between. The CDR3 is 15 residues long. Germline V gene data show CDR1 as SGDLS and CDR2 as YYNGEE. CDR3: CASSVFSGGQDEQYF. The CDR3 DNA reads TGTGCCAGCAGCGTATTTAGCGGAGGGCAGGACGAGCAGTACTTC.

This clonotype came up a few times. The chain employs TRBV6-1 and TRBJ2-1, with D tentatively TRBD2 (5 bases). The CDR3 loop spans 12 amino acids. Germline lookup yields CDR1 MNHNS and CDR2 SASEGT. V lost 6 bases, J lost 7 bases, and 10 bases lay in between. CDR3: CASSHQRNEQFF. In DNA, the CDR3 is TGTGCCAGCAGCCATCAGCGGAATGAGCAGTTCTTC.

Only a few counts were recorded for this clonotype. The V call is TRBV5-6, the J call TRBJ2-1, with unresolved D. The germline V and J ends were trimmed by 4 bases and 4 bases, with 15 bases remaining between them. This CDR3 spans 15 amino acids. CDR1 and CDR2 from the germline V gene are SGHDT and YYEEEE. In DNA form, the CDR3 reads TGTGCCAGCAGCCTTCTGACACTTCGATACAATGAGCAGTTCTTC. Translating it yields CASSLLTLRYNEQFF.

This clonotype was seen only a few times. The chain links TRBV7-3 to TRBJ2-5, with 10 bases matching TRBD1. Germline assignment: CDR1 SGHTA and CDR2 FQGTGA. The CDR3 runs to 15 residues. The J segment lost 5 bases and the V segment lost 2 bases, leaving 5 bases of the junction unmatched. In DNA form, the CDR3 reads TGTGCCAGCAGCTTAGGGACAGGGGTAGTGGAGACCCAGTACTTC. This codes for CASSLGTGVVETQYF.

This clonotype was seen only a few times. Here the CDR3 reads CASRRSVSYNEQFF. For the CDR3, the DNA is TGTGCCAGCAGACGTAGCGTTTCTTACAATGAGCAGTTCTTC. The chain combines TRBV6-1 with TRBJ2-1, with D perhaps TRBD2 (5 bases). With 6 bases removed from V and 4 bases from J, the gap between germline ends came to 13 bases. Germline assignment: CDR1 MNHNS and CDR2 SASEGT. This CDR3 contains 14 residues.

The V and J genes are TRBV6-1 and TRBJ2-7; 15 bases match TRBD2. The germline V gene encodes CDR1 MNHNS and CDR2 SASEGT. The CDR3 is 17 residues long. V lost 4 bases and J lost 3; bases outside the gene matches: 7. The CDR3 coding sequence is TGTGCCAGCAGTGGATCCGGGACTAGCGGGAGGTTCTACGAGCAGTACTTC. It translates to CASSGSGTSGRFYEQYF.

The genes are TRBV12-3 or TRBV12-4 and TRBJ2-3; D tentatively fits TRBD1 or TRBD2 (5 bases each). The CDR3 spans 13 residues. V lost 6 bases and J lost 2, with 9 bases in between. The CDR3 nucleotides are TGTGCCAGCAGACCGGGGCCCACAGATACGCAGTATTTT. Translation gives CASRPGPTDTQYF.